The 29 T cell receptor beta chains below come from one sample, sequenced in a study of neurological immune-mediated disorders. TCRdb used MiXCR to reprocess the 5' RACE reads, holding one entry per CDR3 protein. This table has roughly 62,000 distinct CDR3 sequences, under 5.5% appearing once. Sequencing input: PBMCs. The origin of the receptors is a woman aged 45-60 years with multiple sclerosis.

Many counts were recorded for this clonotype. This rearrangement joins TRBV6-5 to TRBJ2-4, with D possibly TRBD1 on 6 matching bases. CDR1 is MNHEY, CDR2 SVGAGI, per germline. This CDR3 is built from 14 residues. The V gene lost 5 bases and the J gene lost 8 bases, with 16 bases spanning the gap. CDR3 protein: CASSPPQGLHIQYF. The CDR3 bases are TGTGCCAGCAGTCCACCTCAGGGGTTGCACATTCAGTACTTC.

This clonotype was seen many times. The V gene is TRBV4-3, the J gene TRBJ1-1; maybe TRBD1 (5 bases). V gave up 2 bases and J gave up 4 bases, with 11 bases separating them. The CDR3 has 14 residues. Germline assignment: CDR1 LGHNA and CDR2 YSLEER. DNA of the CDR3: TGCGCCAGCAGCCAAACAGTCGGGGGCACTGAAGCTTTCTTT. It translates to CASSQTVGGTEAFF.

There are many counts of this clonotype. This chain uses TRBV20-1 with TRBJ1-1; tentatively, D is TRBD1 (5 bases). Germline V gene data show CDR1 as DFQATT and CDR2 as SNEGSKA (reference sequence). The germline V and J ends were trimmed by 6 bases and 2 bases, with 13 bases remaining between them. The CDR3 loop spans 13 amino acids. The DNA of the CDR3 is TGCAGTGCGGCGCGGGACTTTAACACTGAAGCTTTCTTT. Translating it yields CSAARDFNTEAFF.

Many counts were recorded for this clonotype. The V call is TRBV20-1, the J call TRBJ1-6; 8 bases line up with TRBD1. Trimming removed 3 bases from V and 7 bases from J; junction bases left unmatched: 8. This CDR3 is 15 amino acids long. Germline CDR1 DFQATT, CDR2 SNEGSKA (reference sequence). The CDR3 nucleotides are TGCAGTGCTAGCTCCCAGGGGGCCGTAAATTCACCCCTCCACTTT. This sequence encodes CSASSQGAVNSPLHF.

This clonotype has only a few counts. For the CDR3, the DNA is TGTGCCAGCATCTCCCACCCCACAGATACGCAGTATTTT. Translation gives CASISHPTDTQYF. The chain joins TRBV28 to TRBJ2-3, with D hard to call. This CDR3 is built from 13 residues. V lost 7 bases and J 2 bases, leaving 10 bases between the germline ends. Germline CDR1 reads MDHEN; CDR2 reads SYDVKM.

This clonotype was seen at least ten times. The chain combines TRBV4-1 with TRBJ2-3; TRBD2 is a possible D gene (5 bases). Trimming stripped 0 bases from V and 8 bases from J, with 9 bases between. Germline V gene data show CDR1 as MGHRA and CDR2 as YSYEKL. The CDR3 runs 13 residues. CDR3 nucleotide sequence: TGCGCCAGCAGCCAAGATAGCGAGGGTACGCAGTATTTT. The encoded protein is CASSQDSEGTQYF.

This clonotype was counted many times. CDR3 protein: CATKQGRDYGYTF. As DNA, the CDR3 is TGTGCCACAAAACAGGGCCGGGACTATGGCTACACCTTC. The rearrangement joins TRBV2 to TRBJ1-2; tentative D call: TRBD1 (6 bases). Germline V lookup: CDR1 SNHLY, CDR2 FYNNEI. The V end was cut by 10 bases, the J end by 3 bases, with 15 bases between. This CDR3 contains 13 residues.

The chain is built from TRBV7-2 and TRBJ2-1, with 7 bases identical to TRBD1. The CDR3 length is 16 residues. J gave up 5 bases and V 4 bases, and 11 bases lay outside the gene matches. CDR1 is SGHTA, CDR2 FQGNSA, per germline. The CDR3 bases are TGTGCCAGCAGCTCCCGTACTGGGACAGTACACAATGAGCAGTTCTTC. Its translation: CASSSRTGTVHNEQFF.

This clonotype has ten or more counts. The chain has TRBV20-1 and TRBJ2-5; 9 bases agree with TRBD1. The CDR3 extends over 12 amino acids. Germline V gives CDR1 DFQATT, CDR2 SNEGSKA (reference sequence). V was pared by 6 bases and J by 4 bases, with 3 bases of the junction left unmatched. This chain's CDR3 is CSAPQGAETQYF. CDR3 DNA: TGCAGTGCCCCACAGGGGGCAGAGACCCAGTACTTC.

This clonotype showed up many times. This chain connects TRBV5-6 to TRBJ2-3; a possible D gene is TRBD1 (6 bases). The CDR3 spans 16 residues. Germline V gives CDR1 SGHDT, CDR2 YYEEEE. V lost 1 base and J 0 bases, leaving 12 bases between the germline ends. CDR3 sequence: CASSLRTGTSTDTQYF. In DNA form, the CDR3 reads TGTGCCAGCAGCTTGCGGACCGGGACAAGCACAGATACGCAGTATTTT.

In this sample, this clonotype turned up many times. The chain joins TRBV5-1 to TRBJ2-1; no definite D call. Trimming pared 1 base from V and 4 bases from J, leaving 6 bases between. The CDR3 length is 13 residues. Germline lookup yields CDR1 SGHRS and CDR2 YFSETQ. The CDR3 nucleotides read TGCGCCAGCAGCTTGCGTTCTTACAATGAGCAGTTCTTC. This sequence encodes CASSLRSYNEQFF.

This clonotype was seen a few times. The junction does not match germline at one end; this may be a read error. The chain links TRBV18 to TRBJ1-5; D gene uncertain. The CDR3 is made up of 14 amino acids. The germline gives CDR1 KGHSH, CDR2 LQKENI. Written as DNA, the CDR3 is TGTGCCAGCTCACCAGGTTTCGGCAATCAGCCCCAGAATTTT. Encoded protein: CASSPGFGNQPQNF. The full variable domain, with the rest looked up from reference TRBV18 and TRBJ1-5, is NAGVMQNPRHLVRRRGQEARLRCSPMKGHSHVYWYRQLPEEGLKFMVYLQKENIIDESGMPKERFSAEFPKEGPSILRIQQVVRGDSAAYFCASSPGFGNQPQNFGDGTRLSIL.

This clonotype was seen ten or more times. The DNA of the CDR3 is TGTGCCAGCAGCCCTAGACATCTAGGGGAGACCCAGTACTTC. It codes for CASSPRHLGETQYF. The chain links TRBV5-5 to TRBJ2-5; D unclear. The germline V and J ends were trimmed by 4 bases and 5 bases, with 15 bases remaining between them. Germline-derived CDR1 and CDR2 are SGHKS and YYEKEE (reference sequence). The CDR3 spans 14 residues.

This rearrangement joins TRBV5-1 to TRBJ2-3, with 8 bases identical to TRBD2. Germline trimming cut 0 bases from V and 4 bases from J; bases unmatched to any gene: 7. This CDR3 has 16 amino acids. CDR1 and CDR2 from the germline V gene are SGHRS and YFSETQ. CDR3 sequence: CASSLDLQRGSDTQYF. In DNA, the CDR3 is TGCGCCAGCAGCTTGGACCTCCAGCGGGGGTCAGATACGCAGTATTTT.

This clonotype was observed a handful of times. The rearrangement links TRBV3-1 to TRBJ2-1, with a possible D match to TRBD2 (7 bases). Trimming took 4 bases from V and 5 from J, leaving 15 bases between them. Germline V gene data show CDR1 as LGHDT and CDR2 as YNNKEL (reference sequence). CDR3 length: 15 residues. The CDR3 coding sequence is TGTGCCAGCAGCCCCCCGGGGGGCGTCCACAATGAGCAGTTCTTC. It specifies CASSPPGGVHNEQFF.

There are many counts of this clonotype. The CDR3 DNA follows: TGTGCCAGCAGCGGTAGTAGAACAGAGACCCAGTACTTC. It specifies CASSGSRTETQYF. V is TRBV9 and J is TRBJ2-5; D unclear. Between the trimmed V and J ends, which lost 3 bases and 4 bases, there was a span of 10 bases. The CDR3 length is 13 residues. From germline, CDR1 is SGDLS and CDR2 YYNGEE.

This clonotype has ten or more counts. The rearrangement uses TRBV9 and TRBJ1-4, with no clear D. Germline CDR1 SGDLS, CDR2 YYNGEE. This CDR3 comprises 15 residues. V lost 0 bases to trimming and J lost 3 bases, with 9 bases between them. The chain's CDR3 is CASSVERTPNEKLFF. In DNA, the CDR3 is TGTGCCAGCAGCGTAGAAAGGACGCCTAATGAAAAACTGTTTTTT.

The J gene is TRBJ2-2, the V gene TRBV11-3, with 8 bases that match TRBD1. The germline CDR1 and CDR2 sequences are SGHNT and YENEEA. J gave up 5 bases and V 3 bases, and 5 bases lay outside the gene matches. This CDR3 comprises 15 residues. CDR3 in amino acids: CASSFVRGLTGELFF. In DNA form, the CDR3 reads TGTGCCAGCAGCTTCGTCAGGGGGCTTACCGGGGAGCTGTTTTTT.

This clonotype occurred many times. The CDR3 DNA sequence: TGTGCCAGCAGGGGGGCAGGACAGCCCCAGCATTTT. This codes for CASRGAGQPQHF. The gene calls are TRBV12-3 or TRBV12-4 and TRBJ1-5; TRBD1 might be the D (6 bases). V lost 6 bases and J lost 7, with 10 bases in between. The CDR3 has 12 amino acids.

This clonotype showed up many times. CDR3 loop: CATSRGHSEQYF. In nucleotides, the CDR3 is TGTGCCACCAGCAGGGGACACAGCGAGCAGTACTTC. This chain joins TRBV15 and TRBJ2-7, with D tentatively TRBD1 (6 bases). Germline CDR1 and CDR2: LNHNV and YYDKDF (reference sequence). The CDR3 totals 12 residues. With 3 bases removed from V and 6 bases from J, the gap between germline ends came to 9 bases.

This clonotype was seen a handful of times. For the CDR3, the DNA is TGCAGTGCTAGAGGTGACGGTAACACTGAAGCTTTCTTT. Translation gives CSARGDGNTEAFF. The rearrangement links TRBV20-1 to TRBJ1-1; D is unclear. V shed 1 base and J shed 2 bases, with 8 bases lying between them. The V gene's germline CDR1 is DFQATT and CDR2 SNEGSKA (reference sequence). The CDR3 runs to 13 residues.

The table lists this clonotype with many counts. The gene calls are TRBV5-1 and TRBJ1-5, with unresolved D. Germline V gene lookup returns CDR1 SGHRS and CDR2 YFSETQ. Trimming cost V 3 bases and J 4 bases, with 14 bases left between them. The CDR3 contains 15 residues. CDR3 sequence reads: CASSYDPSGNQPQHF. The CDR3 DNA reads as TGCGCCAGCAGCTACGACCCTTCGGGGAATCAGCCCCAGCATTTT.

This clonotype was recorded once. This is likely a read error, given that the CDR3 carries no conserved phenylalanine or tryptophan at its end. The chain is built from TRBV14 and TRBJ2-1, with 9 bases fitting TRBD2. The length of the CDR3 is 15 residues. Losses at the gene ends were 1 base for V and 8 bases for J; bases not matched to a gene: 6. Germline assignment: CDR1 SGHDN and CDR2 FVKESK. The CDR3 DNA is TGTGCCAGCAGCCAAGTAAGCGGGGGGAGCTATGAGCAGTTCAAC. This translates into CASSQVSGGSYEQFN.

This clonotype was observed many times. The genes are TRBV4-3 and TRBJ2-1; 10 nucleotides align to TRBD1. The length of the CDR3 is 14 residues. Germline-derived CDR1 and CDR2 are LGHNA and YSLEER. After removal of 4 bases from V and 9 bases from J, the junction contained 6 bases not matched to a gene. DNA of the CDR3: TGCGCCAGCAGCCCCGACAGGGGGCGGGGTGAGCAGTTCTTC. This translates into CASSPDRGRGEQFF.

At least ten counts were recorded for this clonotype. The J gene is TRBJ1-5, the V gene TRBV2, with TRBD1 as a possible D gene (6 bases). Germline CDR1 reads SNHLY; CDR2 reads FYNNEI. V was cut by 3 bases and J by 6 bases, with 9 bases left in between. CDR3 length equals 13 residues. The CDR3 bases are TGTGCCAGCAGTGACTCGGGGGCTCAGCCCCAGCATTTT. This sequence encodes CASSDSGAQPQHF. Variable domain in full (rest from reference TRBV2 and TRBJ1-5): EPEVTQTPSHQVTQMGQEVILRCVPISNHLYFYWYRQILGQKVEFLVSFYNNEISEKSEIFDDQFSVERPDGSNFTLKIRSTKLEDSAMYFCASSDSGAQPQHFGDGTRLSIL.

This clonotype appeared many times. The rearrangement joins TRBV7-6 to TRBJ2-6; D gene unclear. Per the germline V gene, CDR1 is SGHVS and CDR2 is FNYEAQ. The CDR3 is 14 amino acids. Trimming removed 1 base at V and 4 bases at J, with 5 bases between. The CDR3 spells CASSLDTGANVLTF. CDR3 nucleotides: TGTGCCAGCAGCTTAGACACCGGGGCCAACGTCCTGACTTTC.

This clonotype was recorded at least ten times. V gene TRBV29-1 combines with J gene TRBJ1-4; D is perhaps TRBD1 (5 bases). Germline CDR1 SQVTM, CDR2 ANQGSEA. The CDR3 is made up of 12 amino acids. The V end lost 7 bases, the J end lost 7 bases, and 13 bases lay between the germline ends. The CDR3 sequence is CSGGLRGEKLFF. DNA of the CDR3: TGCAGCGGGGGCCTTAGGGGTGAAAAACTGTTTTTT. Filled out from reference TRBV29-1 and TRBJ1-4, the complete variable domain reads SAVISQKPSRDICQRGTSLTIQCQVDSQVTMMFWYRQQPGQSLTLIATANQGSEATYESGFVIDKFPISRPNLTFSTLTVSNMSPEDSSIYLCSGGLRGEKLFFGSGTQLSVL.

This clonotype was recorded at least ten times. The chain is built from TRBV3-1 and TRBJ1-2, with D hard to call. The CDR3 sequence is 16 residues long. Trimming pared 1 base from V and 4 bases from J, leaving 16 bases between. Germline CDR1 reads LGHDT; CDR2 reads YNNKEL (reference sequence). For the CDR3, the DNA is TGTGCCAGCAGCCAAGGTTCCAGCCTAACACCCTATGGCTACACCTTC. Residues: CASSQGSSLTPYGYTF.

The sample holds many counts of this clonotype. The chain couples TRBV4-1 to TRBJ2-1; 12 bases are shared with TRBD1. The CDR3 consists of 17 residues. Germline V CDR1 and CDR2: MGHRA, YSYEKL. V shed 2 bases and J 5 bases; nucleotides not matched to a gene: 7. This CDR3 is CASSQTPGQGANNEQFF. The CDR3 bases are TGCGCCAGCAGCCAAACGCCGGGACAGGGGGCGAACAATGAGCAGTTCTTC.